A single sample is the source of the 15 T cell receptor beta chains below, sequenced in a study of graft-versus-host responses after intestinal transplantation. Libraries were prepared by immunoSEQ multiplex PCR; TCRdb keeps only in-frame clonotypes and omits some of them. The table lists tens of thousands of clones, about 90% of them singletons, with 5% to 7% in the top ten. The material was PBMCs, obtained 650 to 690 days after intestinal transplant. The origin of the receptors is a human patient who received an intestinal transplant, so some T cells may come from the graft donor.

The genes are TRBV29-1 and TRBJ1-6; D call uncertain. V was cut by 4 bases and J by 8 bases, with 12 bases left in between. The germline CDR1 and CDR2 sequences are SQVTM and ANQGSEA. The CDR3 is 13 amino acids. The CDR3 protein is CSVAYFLDSPLHF. CDR3 bases: TGCAGCGTTGCGTACTTTCTGGATTCACCCCTCCACTTT.

The J gene is TRBJ2-7, the V gene TRBV5-4; TRBD1 agrees at 9 bases. CDR3 length: 14 amino acids. The germline gives CDR1 SGHNT, CDR2 YYREEE (reference sequence). V lost 0 bases, J lost 5 bases, and 3 bases stayed unmatched. The CDR3 loop reads CASSLDRGLDEQYF. CDR3 nucleotides: TGTGCCAGCAGCTTGGACAGGGGGCTCGACGAGCAGTACTTC.

The count of this clone is one. The chain couples TRBV6-5 to TRBJ1-1, with D perhaps TRBD1 (6 bases). The V and J ends lost 5 bases and 4 bases respectively, with 11 bases between them. This CDR3 comprises 13 residues. Per the germline V gene, CDR1 is MNHEY and CDR2 is SVGAGI. As DNA, the CDR3 is TGTGCCAGCAGTCTACAGGGTCGCACTGAAGCTTTCTTT. Translated, it gives CASSLQGRTEAFF.

This chain connects TRBV7-4 to TRBJ2-7; a possible D gene is TRBD1 (6 bases). Germline-derived CDR1 and CDR2 are SGHVT and SQSDAQ. This CDR3 contains 15 residues. The V and J ends lost 4 bases and 5 bases respectively, with 18 bases between them. The CDR3 nucleotides read TGTGCCAGCAGCTGGGGTACAGGGCAAGATGACGAGCAGTACTTC. Encoded protein: CASSWGTGQDDEQYF.

This chain connects TRBV4-1 to TRBJ1-3; 9 bases map to TRBD1. The germline gives CDR1 MGHRA, CDR2 YSYEKL. V shed 0 bases, J shed 4 bases, and the junction held 1 base outside the gene matches. This CDR3 is built from 15 residues. The DNA for the CDR3 is TGCGCCAGCAGCCAAGAAGGGACAGGGGGAAACACCATATATTTT. It is translated as CASSQEGTGGNTIYF.

The table lists this clone with a count of one. V usage is TRBV5-1 and J usage is TRBJ1-2, with D hard to call. The length of the CDR3 is 15 residues. The V and J ends lost 0 bases and 4 bases respectively, with 13 bases between them. Germline V CDR1 and CDR2: SGHRS, YFSETQ. The CDR3 DNA sequence: TGCGCCAGCAGCTTGGCAGTGGTGGAGGGCTATGGCTACACCTTC. Translating it yields CASSLAVVEGYGYTF. Drawing the rest from reference TRBV5-1 and TRBJ1-2, the complete variable domain is KAGVTQTPRYLIKTRGQQVTLSCSPISGHRSVSWYQQTPGQGLQFLFEYFSETQRNKGNFPGRFSGRQFSNSRSEMNVSTLELGDSALYLCASSLAVVEGYGYTFGSGTRLTVV.

The chain employs TRBV5-4 and TRBJ2-5; D remains unclear. CDR3 length: 18 residues. V lost 7 bases and J lost 3, with 28 bases in between. CDR1 is SGHNT, CDR2 YYREEE, per germline (reference sequence). CDR3 nucleotides: TGTGCCAGCGGCCCCGACATGGGCCCACCAAGCCCCAAAGAGACCCAGTACTTC. This gives the protein CASGPDMGPPSPKETQYF.

The chain combines TRBV5-1 with TRBJ2-1; 10 nucleotides line up with TRBD1. V shed 3 bases, J shed 6 bases, and the junction held 3 bases outside the gene matches. The germline V gene has CDR1 SGHRS and CDR2 YFSETQ. This CDR3 has 14 residues. CDR3 nucleotides: TGCGCCAGCAGCTCCGGGACAGGGGTCAATGAGCAGTTCTTC. Encoded protein: CASSSGTGVNEQFF.

The chain uses TRBV21-1 and TRBJ2-7; the table names TRBD1, a call not compared with the DNA. TRBV21-1 constitutes a pseudogene. This CDR3 region has 15 residues. The CDR3 protein is CASRGTGGSGYEQYF. In DNA form, the CDR3 reads TGTGCCAGCAGGGGGACAGGGGGCTCTGGGTACGAGCAGTACTTC.

The chain has TRBV5-1 and TRBJ2-5; TRBD2 is a possible D gene (5 bases). The CDR3 runs to 14 residues. V was shortened by 3 bases and J by 3 bases, with 12 bases between the two germline ends. Germline lookup yields CDR1 SGHRS and CDR2 YFSETQ. CDR3 nucleotide sequence: TGCGCCAGCAGCTCAACTGCCGGGGAAGAGACCCAGTACTTC. Its translation is CASSSTAGEETQYF.

The rearrangement joins TRBV9 to TRBJ2-7, with a tentative D call TRBD2 (6 bases). The V gene's germline CDR1 is SGDLS and CDR2 YYNGEE. CDR3 length: 15 amino acids. V was cut by 0 bases and J by 3 bases, with 13 bases left in between. The CDR3 coding sequence is TGTGCCAGCAGCGTAGCTGCGCAGGACTACTACGAGCAGTACTTC. The encoded protein is CASSVAAQDYYEQYF.

The J gene is TRBJ2-7, the V gene TRBV5-1; D unclear. Trimming took off 2 bases at V and 5 bases at J, with 11 bases between the two ends. This CDR3 region has 13 residues. Germline CDR1 and CDR2: SGHRS and YFSETQ. The CDR3 DNA is TGCGCCAGCAGCTTATACGGGCTCGACGAGCAGTACTTC. It yields the protein CASSLYGLDEQYF.

This rearrangement joins TRBV7-9 to TRBJ1-3, with D unresolved. This CDR3 region has 15 residues. V lost 5 bases and J 0 bases, leaving 11 bases between the germline ends. Per the germline V gene, CDR1 is SEHNR and CDR2 is FQNEAQ (reference sequence). The CDR3 bases are TGTGCCAGCAGCGGGGAGGGAGCCTCTGGAAACACCATATATTTT. This encodes CASSGEGASGNTIYF.

As DNA, the CDR3 is TGTGCCAGCAGCCAAGAGGCAGGGCCCTACGAGCAGTACTTC. Protein product: CASSQEAGPYEQYF. The gene calls are TRBV14 and TRBJ2-7, with D possibly matching TRBD1 (5 bases). V was shortened by 0 bases and J by 2 bases, with 8 bases between the two germline ends. Germline V gene data show CDR1 as SGHDN and CDR2 as FVKESK. This CDR3 has 14 amino acids.

The chain couples TRBV7-2 to TRBJ2-7, with D unclear. The ends were cut back, 0 bases at V and 2 bases at J, with 11 bases in the middle. The CDR3 covers 15 residues. Germline CDR1 and CDR2: SGHTA and FQGNSA. The CDR3 here is CASSLASLGTYEQYF. CDR3 in DNA: TGTGCCAGCAGCTTAGCCTCTCTTGGAACCTACGAGCAGTACTTC.